The T cell receptor beta chain under discussion was sequenced for a study of beta chain features in type 1 diabetes. The V end lost 5 bases, the J end lost 3 bases, and 17 bases lay between the germline ends. This CDR3 is 15 amino acids long. In germline, CDR1 is SGHNT, CDR2 YYREEE (reference sequence). cDNA synthesis used the whole RNA isolate, giving expressed TCRB sequences. Using immunoSEQ multiplex PCR, the repertoire was profiled, and TCRdb retains in-frame clones only, with some absent. Of some 400,000 clones in the sample, approximately 15% were seen once. This sequence originates from a woman aged 18 to 35 in good health. This chain joins TRBV5-4 and TRBJ2-5; D possibly corresponds to TRBD1 (5 bases). The source material was naive CD4+ T cells from blood. CDR3 loop: CASSLLDRPEETQYF. The CDR3 nucleotides are TGTGCCAGCAGTTTACTCGACAGACCCGAAGAGACCCAGTACTTC. The variable domain in full, completed from reference TRBV5-4 and TRBJ2-5, reads ETGVTQSPTHLIKTRGQQVTLRCSSQSGHNTVSWYQQALGQGPQFIFQYYREEENGRGNFPPRFSGLQFPNYSSELNVNALELDDSALYLCASSLLDRPEETQYFGPGTRLLVL.